Each of the 22 T cell receptor beta chains below was sequenced from the same sample in a study of blood T cell repertoires in COVID-19. Data came from immunoSEQ multiplex PCR; TCRdb stores just in-frame clones and leaves some out. Of 350,000 to 450,000 clones in the sample, approximately 89% are singletons; the top ten hold less than 2%. The sample was PBMCs or T cells enriched from blood (not recorded which). The receptors were gathered from a woman in her thirties who had recovered from COVID-19.

The chain employs TRBV24-1 and TRBJ2-5, with TRBD1 matching 7 bases. The CDR3 covers 16 residues. CDR1 and CDR2 (germline): KGHDR, SFDVKD. With V trimmed by 3 bases and J by 5 bases, 11 bases remained unmatched. The CDR3 spells CATSDPKTGSTETQYF. The DNA for the CDR3 is TGTGCCACCAGTGATCCGAAGACAGGGTCCACTGAGACCCAGTACTTC.

The V and J genes are TRBV12-5 and TRBJ1-3; D call uncertain. Looked up from germline, CDR1 is LGHNT and CDR2 is FRNRAP. Trimming pared 6 bases from V and 3 bases from J, leaving 6 bases between. This CDR3 has 12 amino acids. The CDR3 DNA is TGTGCTAGTGGGGCTCTTGGAAACACCATATATTTT. Translating gives CASGALGNTIYF.

The rearrangement uses TRBV27 and TRBJ2-2; 11 nucleotides match TRBD2. The length of the CDR3 is 16 residues. After removal of 4 bases from V and 3 bases from J, the junction contained 4 bases not matched to a gene. From germline, CDR1 is MNHEY and CDR2 SMNVEV (reference sequence). The CDR3: CASSSSSGRYTGELFF. The CDR3 DNA is TGTGCCAGCAGTTCGTCTAGCGGGAGGTACACCGGGGAGCTGTTTTTT.

The CDR3 loop is CASIQDRADTEAFF. CDR3 sequence (DNA): TGCGCCAGCATACAGGACAGGGCGGACACTGAAGCTTTCTTT. This chain connects TRBV10-2 to TRBJ1-1; 8 bases are a match to TRBD1. Germline V gives CDR1 WSHSY, CDR2 SAAADI. The CDR3 is 14 amino acids. With 7 bases clipped from V and 3 bases from J, the junction kept 7 bases outside the gene matches.

The rearrangement uses TRBV27 and TRBJ1-4; 10 nucleotides agree with TRBD1. The CDR3 contains 14 residues. V was clipped by 8 bases and J by 8 bases; unmatched bases: 8. Germline V CDR1 and CDR2: MNHEY, SMNVEV (reference sequence). The CDR3 region has the DNA TGTGCCAGCTCAAGACAGGGGGCAGGCGAAAAACTGTTTTTT. This gives the protein CASSRQGAGEKLFF.

This clone was seen a single time. The V gene is TRBV18, the J gene TRBJ1-2; the D gene is possibly TRBD1 (6 bases). CDR1 KGHSH and CDR2 LQKENI come from the germline V gene. The length of the CDR3 is 12 residues. The V gene lost 6 bases and the J gene lost 8 bases, with 13 bases spanning the gap. CDR3: CASSLGQGGYTF. The CDR3 DNA follows: TGTGCCAGCTCTCTCGGGCAGGGGGGCTACACCTTC.

The chain combines TRBV2 with TRBJ1-2; D possibly corresponds to TRBD1 (5 bases). The V gene lost 2 bases and the J gene lost 3 bases, with 13 bases spanning the gap. This CDR3 has 15 amino acids. The germline V gene has CDR1 SNHLY and CDR2 FYNNEI. The CDR3 reads CASSEISGLDYGYTF. The CDR3 DNA follows: TGTGCCAGCAGTGAAATTTCAGGGTTGGACTATGGCTACACCTTC.

The V call is TRBV29-1, the J call TRBJ2-7; possible D gene TRBD2, 5 bases. This CDR3 is 14 amino acids long. V lost 4 bases and J 7 bases, leaving 20 bases between the germline ends. Germline assignment: CDR1 SQVTM and CDR2 ANQGSEA. The DNA of the CDR3 is TGCAGCGTTGTTTTATCCAGGACTTGGGTGGAGCAGTACTTC. Amino acid sequence: CSVVLSRTWVEQYF.

The table lists this clone with a few counts. The J gene is TRBJ1-5, the V gene TRBV18; 9 bases align to TRBD1. Germline V gene data show CDR1 as KGHSH and CDR2 as LQKENI. V gave up 6 bases and J gave up 1 base; unmatched junction bases: 10. This CDR3 spans 17 amino acids. The CDR3 sequence: CASSPNRGQGSNQPQHF. The CDR3 DNA sequence: TGTGCCAGCTCGCCGAACAGGGGGCAGGGAAGCAATCAGCCCCAGCATTTT. Filled out from reference TRBV18 and TRBJ1-5, the complete variable domain reads NAGVMQNPRHLVRRRGQEARLRCSPMKGHSHVYWYRQLPEEGLKFMVYLQKENIIDESGMPKERFSAEFPKEGPSILRIQQVVRGDSAAYFCASSPNRGQGSNQPQHFGDGTRLSIL.

This chain connects TRBV18 to TRBJ1-2, with TRBD1 matching over 8 bases. The J segment lost 6 bases and the V segment lost 1 base, leaving 10 bases of the junction unmatched. Germline CDR1 KGHSH, CDR2 LQKENI. The CDR3 consists of 16 residues. The CDR3 is CASSPRPGQEGNGYTF. The CDR3 DNA sequence: TGTGCCAGCTCACCACGCCCGGGACAGGAGGGGAATGGCTACACCTTC.

V is TRBV18 and J is TRBJ2-7; D is undetermined. Per germline, CDR1 KGHSH and CDR2 LQKENI. The length of the CDR3 is 13 residues. Trimming took off 6 bases at V and 2 bases at J, with 11 bases between the two ends. The CDR3 coding sequence is TGTGCCAGCTCCCTGAGGCCCACCTACGAGCAGTACTTC. Translation gives CASSLRPTYEQYF. Full variable domain (rest looked up from reference TRBV18 and TRBJ2-7): NAGVMQNPRHLVRRRGQEARLRCSPMKGHSHVYWYRQLPEEGLKFMVYLQKENIIDESGMPKERFSAEFPKEGPSILRIQQVVRGDSAAYFCASSLRPTYEQYFGPGTRLTVT.

The V call is TRBV4-2, the J call TRBJ1-5; 10 positions agree with TRBD1. V dropped 2 bases and J dropped 4; count of bases not matched to a gene: 8. CDR3 length: 17 amino acids. The germline CDR1 and CDR2 sequences are LGHNA and YNFKEQ. CDR3 coding DNA: TGTGCCAGCAGCCAAAGTGGGGGACAGGGGTTAAATCAGCCCCAGCATTTT. Its translation: CASSQSGGQGLNQPQHF.

The V gene is TRBV18, the J gene TRBJ1-1, with no clear D. Germline loops: CDR1 KGHSH, CDR2 LQKENI. The CDR3 spans 12 residues. Between the trimmed V and J ends, which lost 2 bases and 3 bases, there was a span of 4 bases. This chain's CDR3 is CASSPSYTEAFF. The CDR3, as DNA: TGTGCCAGCTCACCATCGTACACTGAAGCTTTCTTT.

This chain uses TRBV5-1 with TRBJ1-3, with TRBD1 as a possible D gene (5 bases). Deletions cut 1 base from V and 0 bases from J, with 14 bases between. Germline V lookup: CDR1 SGHRS, CDR2 YFSETQ. This CDR3 contains 17 residues. CDR3 in DNA: TGCGCCAGCAGCTTGTTCGATTTGGGGGGCTCTGGAAACACCATATATTTT. It encodes CASSLFDLGGSGNTIYF.

This chain links TRBV5-4 with TRBJ2-1; 7 bases are shared with TRBD2. This CDR3 comprises 15 residues. Germline CDR1 and CDR2: SGHNT and YYREEE (reference sequence). V was clipped by 2 bases and J by 4 bases; unmatched bases: 6. CDR3 residues: CASSFRSGTYNEQFF. The DNA of the CDR3 is TGTGCCAGCAGCTTCCGAAGCGGGACTTACAATGAGCAGTTCTTC.

The chain joins TRBV7-3 to TRBJ2-3; TRBD2 matches at 7 bases. This CDR3 spans 16 amino acids. Germline V lookup: CDR1 SGHTA, CDR2 FQGTGA. After removal of 4 bases from V and 0 bases from J, the junction contained 7 bases not matched to a gene. The CDR3: CASSSGTTRSTDTQYF. DNA for the CDR3: TGTGCCAGCAGCTCCGGGACTACCCGTAGCACAGATACGCAGTATTTT.

V is TRBV6-2 or TRBV6-3 and J is TRBJ2-2, with D possibly being TRBD2 (7 bases). There are 17 residues in the CDR3. Germline V gene data show CDR1 as MNHEY and CDR2 as SVGEGT. The ends were cut back, 1 base at V and 7 bases at J, with 19 bases in the middle. The CDR3: CASSYLGGGYVGGELFF. The CDR3 coding sequence is TGTGCCAGCAGTTACTTGGGCGGGGGCTACGTCGGCGGGGAGCTGTTTTTT.

The chain uses TRBV9 and TRBJ2-6, with TRBD1 matching over 7 bases. Looked up from germline, CDR1 is SGDLS and CDR2 is YYNGEE. The CDR3 runs to 18 residues. V was clipped by 3 bases and J by 0 bases; unmatched bases: 9. CDR3 amino acids: CASSASTGTYSGANVLTF. CDR3 nucleotides: TGTGCCAGCAGCGCATCGACAGGGACATACTCTGGGGCCAACGTCCTGACTTTC.

This clone has just a few counts. The chain couples TRBV28 to TRBJ2-7, with 9 bases that match TRBD1. Trimming removed 4 bases from V and 0 bases from J; junction bases left unmatched: 10. The CDR3 has 17 residues. Germline V lookup: CDR1 MDHEN, CDR2 SYDVKM. CDR3 DNA: TGTGCCAGCAGTTCACCAGCTCCGGGACAGGGCTCCTACGAGCAGTACTTC. Translating gives CASSSPAPGQGSYEQYF.

The chain uses TRBV19 and TRBJ1-2, with D unclear. V lost 3 bases and J 0 bases, leaving 11 bases between the germline ends. This CDR3 contains 15 residues. The germline gives CDR1 LNHDA, CDR2 SQIVND (reference sequence). CDR3 residues: CASSMSDSANYGYTF. Here the CDR3 DNA reads TGTGCCAGTAGTATGTCCGACTCAGCTAACTATGGCTACACCTTC.

V is TRBV6-5 and J is TRBJ2-1; TRBD1 matches at 8 bases. The V and J ends lost 5 bases and 4 bases, in that order; junction bases with no gene match: 7. Germline V gene lookup returns CDR1 MNHEY and CDR2 SVGAGI. The CDR3 has 15 residues. The CDR3 DNA sequence: TGTGCCAGCAGTAACGGGCAGGGGGCTTACAATGAGCAGTTCTTC. Protein sequence: CASSNGQGAYNEQFF.

The V call is TRBV12-5, the J call TRBJ1-2; a possible D gene is TRBD1 (6 bases). CDR3 length: 13 residues. V lost 7 bases and J lost 4, with 13 bases in between. CDR1 is LGHNT and CDR2 is FRNRAP in the germline V gene. CDR3 nucleotide sequence: TGTGCTAGTGTTAGGGACAAGAGCTATGGCTACACCTTC. It encodes CASVRDKSYGYTF.